The T cell receptor (beta chain) described here comes from a study of T cells in Graves' hyperthyroidism and ophthalmopathy. General observations from the study: In validation, the model predicted ophthalmopathy. These predictions came a median 6.5 months before onset.

This clonotype was observed at least ten times. Its specificity is unknown. TCR beta CDR3 regions were amplified from RNA. Primed by the HTBI set, a first-round RT-PCR was run on the TCR CDR3. One entry per CDR3 protein results from TCRdb running MiXCR on the multiplex PCR reads. The sample records more than 650,000 distinct CDR3 sequences, 14% being singletons. The germline V gene encodes CDR1 SGHAT and CDR2 FQNNGV. The CDR3 extends over 17 amino acids. The V segment lost 6 bases and the J segment 2 bases; nucleotides outside the gene matches: 12. Researchers barred patients who had uncontrolled infection, other autoimmune disease, pregnancy or lactation.

Source material: blood. The receptor comes from a woman aged 18-30 years with Graves' hyperthyroidism. The chain uses TRBV11-2 and TRBJ2-3; the match to TRBD2 covers 9 bases. DNA for the CDR3: TGTGCCAGCAGAGGGGGAGGGTCTAGCGGGGTCACAGATACGCAGTATTTT. Amino acids: CASRGGGSSGVTDTQYF.